This T cell receptor beta chain was recorded in a study of blood T cell repertoires in COVID-19. Looking at the study overall: Acute and convalescent COVID-19 specimens originated in the United States, Italy and Spain.

This CDR3 spans 16 amino acids. With 2 bases removed from V and 0 bases from J, the gap between germline ends came to 13 bases. The germline gives CDR1 MNHEY, CDR2 SVGEGT. The protocol was immunoSEQ multiplex PCR, while the TCRdb copy is restricted to in-frame clones and leaves out a portion. The table has more than 150,000 clones, around 90% seen once. The chain couples TRBV6-2 or TRBV6-3 to TRBJ1-1; a weak D match, TRBD1 (6 bases). Sequences were obtained from PBMCs or T cells enriched from blood (not recorded which). The clonotype comes from a woman aged 25 to 39 who had recovered from COVID-19. CDR3 nucleotides: TGTGCCAGCAGTTACGATCAGGGGAGACTGAACACTGAAGCTTTCTTT. It codes for CASSYDQGRLNTEAFF.